This TCR beta chain was identified in a study of T cell changes during pregnancy in multiple sclerosis (dated by TCRdb to about 2019). Background on the whole study: In women with multiple sclerosis, the researchers looked at how the T cell repertoire shifted as pregnancy progressed.

The receptor library was made with the immunoSEQ multiplex PCR assay. TCRdb holds this immuneACCESS table with in-frame rearrangements only. Some clones are missing; in checked studies, unresolved V genes explain under half, and the rest has no known cause. This sample lists approximately 92,000 clones; approximately 92% were detected once. Jointly, the top ten make up 1.5% of the sample. There are 13 amino acids in the CDR3, from cysteine to phenylalanine inclusive. CDR3 DNA only is kept here, 39 bases in frame from base 1. In the germline V gene (reference sequence), CDR1 corresponds to MNHNY and CDR2 to SVGAGI. Germline trimming: 4 bases from V, 8 bases from J; junction bases outside gene matches: 4. Note on this clone: Its target antigen remains unknown. No much larger clone is present one base from it, and per-base qualities are unavailable.

The sample consisted of peripheral blood, taken in the first trimester of pregnancy. The chain was built from TRBV6-6 and TRBJ1-2; 10 junctional bases match TRBD1. This receptor was taken from a female donor with multiple sclerosis, enrolled in a pregnancy study. For the CDR3, the sequence is CASSSRQGAGYTF. Read as DNA, the sequence is TGTGCCAGCAGTTCTCGACAGGGGGCAGGCTACACCTTC.